Sequencing of this T cell receptor (beta chain) was carried out in a study of shared clonotypes between healthy human individuals. General study points: Sorted-subset sequencing was shown by rarefaction to be incomplete despite large depth.

This CDR3 contains 17 residues. Germline assignment: CDR1 MNHEY and CDR2 SMNVEV (reference sequence). J gave up 2 bases and V 1 base, and 4 bases lay outside the gene matches. Concerning this clone itself: The antigen remains undetermined.

Sorted-subset replicate PCR reactions were performed with about 190 ng DNA, corresponding to some 32,000 T cell genomes. The table came from immunoSEQ multiplex PCR; TCRdb's copy has only in-frame clones and leaves some out. This table has millions of clones, 80% to 95% appearing once. The sequence derives from a man between 18 and 35 years old in good health. Some clones in this sample may be carry-over from other donors' samples. The sequenced sample consisted of naive CD4+ T cells from PBMCs. The subset was: CD45RA+ positively selected. The chain combines TRBV27 with TRBJ2-3; the match to TRBD2 covers 12 bases. CDR3 DNA sequence: TGTGCCAGCAGTTTATTCGGACTAGCGGGGACCACAGATACGCAGTATTTT. It specifies CASSLFGLAGTTDTQYF.